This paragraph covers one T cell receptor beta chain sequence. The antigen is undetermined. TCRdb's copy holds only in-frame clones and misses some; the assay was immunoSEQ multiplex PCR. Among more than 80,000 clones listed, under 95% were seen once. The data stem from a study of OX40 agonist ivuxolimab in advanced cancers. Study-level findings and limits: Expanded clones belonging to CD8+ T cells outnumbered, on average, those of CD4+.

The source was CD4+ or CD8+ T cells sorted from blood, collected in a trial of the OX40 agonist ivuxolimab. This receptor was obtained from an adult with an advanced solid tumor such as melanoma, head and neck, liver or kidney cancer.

CDR3 sequence reads: CASSGGQGTSGANVLTF. CDR3 DNA sequence: TGCGCCAGCAGCGGCGGACAGGGTACCTCTGGGGCCAACGTCCTGACTTTC. The V call is TRBV5-1, the J call TRBJ2-6, with 8 bases that match TRBD1. This CDR3 contains 17 residues. Germline V CDR1 and CDR2: SGHRS, YFSETQ. The V and J ends lost 4 bases and 0 bases, in that order; junction bases with no gene match: 6.